The table lists the clone carrying this T cell receptor (beta chain) with many counts. The antigen is not known. Breast cancer patients provided tissue from their axillary draining lymph nodes. The sample originates from a study of breast tumors, draining lymph nodes, adjacent tissues. TCRdb re-derived calls from the multiplex PCR reads in MiXCR, one entry per CDR3 protein. The table has 200,000 to 250,000 distinct CDR3 sequences, less than 45% seen once. Overall study findings and caveats: Most tumor T cells seemingly derive from lymph node, then expand in tumor. Tumor T cell lymph node origin was a supported hypothesis, not proven.

The sample consisted of axillary lymph node tissue. The sequence was collected from a female donor with breast cancer. Some clones in this sample may be carry-over from other donors' samples.

CDR3 sequence: CASNLGQGLHLHF. The CDR3 bases are TGCGCCAGCAATTTAGGACAGGGATTGCACCTCCACTTT. V usage is TRBV5-1 and J usage is TRBJ1-6, with TRBD1 matching over 8 bases. From germline, CDR1 is SGHRS and CDR2 YFSETQ. The CDR3 has 13 amino acids. Germline trimming cut 6 bases from V and 15 bases from J; bases unmatched to any gene: 11.